These T cell receptor beta chains were read from a single sample in a study of cytomegalovirus exposure and HLA in healthy donors. Sequenced by immunoSEQ multiplex PCR; TCRdb stores in-frame clones only, minus some. The data hold some 110,000 clones, with about four fifths observed a single time. The sample was PBMCs. Receptors originate from a man aged 40-55 years in good health and CMV-seronegative. Both conserved end residues are part of each CDR3. The order of the fields is J gene, D gene, V gene, CDR3 protein. D genes are given only for firm matches.

TRBJ1-1	TRBD1	TRBV15	CATSRPGRGAHTEAFF
TRBJ1-4	-	TRBV19	CALSEFPF
TRBJ2-6	-	TRBV7-6	CASSLDRSGANVLTF
TRBJ1-2	TRBD1	TRBV6-5	CASSFERDSGYTF
TRBJ2-5	-	TRBV16	CASSQFGLSQETQYF
TRBJ2-3	-	TRBV7-3	CASSLVLGGTDTQYF
TRBJ2-5	-	TRBV19	CASSLLSRETQYF
TRBJ1-5	-	TRBV7-8	CASSLEGHSNQPQHF
TRBJ1-5	TRBD1	TRBV7-6	CASSLTGYEPQHF
TRBJ2-7	TRBD2	TRBV18	CASTSSGSSYEQYF
TRBJ2-7	TRBD1	TRBV6-5	CASSRTGDLYEQYF
TRBJ2-7	TRBD2	TRBV10-1	CASSDDRLAGGEQYF
TRBJ1-2	-	TRBV27	CASSLLPGTAPGYTF
TRBJ1-2	-	TRBV6-5	CASGTFGRNNGYTF
TRBJ1-4	-	TRBV27	CASSLWGATNEKLFF
TRBJ1-4	-	TRBV10-3	CAISPGSTNEKLFF
TRBJ2-7	TRBD1	TRBV27	CASSPFGQGASYEQYF
TRBJ1-1	-	TRBV5-1	CASSYQGNTEAFF
TRBJ1-6	TRBD1	TRBV28	CASSPGQGGGSPLHF
TRBJ2-1	TRBD2	TRBV19	CASSISVAGGNEQFF
TRBJ2-5	-	TRBV7-9	CSSSPLETQYF
TRBJ1-1	-	TRBV4-1	CASSLGLGGTEAFF
TRBJ2-7	TRBD1	TRBV6-6	CASSYPIDREYEQYF
TRBJ2-7	-	TRBV9	CASSVGAGQRYEQYF